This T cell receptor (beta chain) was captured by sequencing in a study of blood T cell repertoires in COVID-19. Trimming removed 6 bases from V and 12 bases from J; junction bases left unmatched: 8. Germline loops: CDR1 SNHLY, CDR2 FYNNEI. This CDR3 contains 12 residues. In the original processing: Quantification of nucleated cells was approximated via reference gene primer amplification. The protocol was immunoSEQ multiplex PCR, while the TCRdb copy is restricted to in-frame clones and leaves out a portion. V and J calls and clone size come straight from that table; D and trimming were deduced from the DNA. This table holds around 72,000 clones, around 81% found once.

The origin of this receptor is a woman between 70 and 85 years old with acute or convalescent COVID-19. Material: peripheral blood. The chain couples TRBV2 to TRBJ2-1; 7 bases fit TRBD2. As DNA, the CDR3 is TGTGCCAGCAGCATTGGACTAGAACGGCAGTTCTTC. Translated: CASSIGLERQFF. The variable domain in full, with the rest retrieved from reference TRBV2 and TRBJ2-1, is EPEVTQTPSHQVTQMGQEVILRCVPISNHLYFYWYRQILGQKVEFLVSFYNNEISEKSEIFDDQFSVERPDGSNFTLKIRSTKLEDSAMYFCASSIGLERQFFGPGTRLTVL.